This T cell receptor (beta chain) was identified during a study of Ad26.COV2.S vaccination and SARS-CoV-2 variants. Study background: Once, or twice with 56 days between doses, Ad26.COV2.S was given intramuscularly.

For this clone: No antigen is known for it.

Study-wide points: It was vaccine recipients, not placebo recipients, who had the higher spike-specific TCR breadth.

Treatment meaning: approximately 18 received Ad26.COV2.S at low or high dose, single or two shots; about five received placebo; per-sample allocation not given. Repertoires come from day 63 after the first vaccine or placebo injection. An Ad26 vector was used to express Wuhan-strain SARS-CoV-2 spike as the vaccine. The germline V gene encodes CDR1 KGHSH and CDR2 LQKENI. The J segment lost 1 base and the V segment lost 5 bases, leaving 11 bases of the junction unmatched. The CDR3 runs 17 residues. Produced via immunoSEQ multiplex PCR; TCRdb's table is partial and in-frame only. The data show over 350,000 clones, less than 90% seen once.

V usage is TRBV18 and J usage is TRBJ1-1; TRBD1 aligns across 9 bases. The sequencing here drew on peripheral blood, taken in a trial of Ad26.COV2.S vaccine versus placebo. The receptor comes from a person between 18 and 65 years old who received the Ad26.COV2.S COVID-19 vaccine or a placebo. CDR3 protein: CASSAKQGATGNTEAFF. In DNA form, the CDR3 reads TGTGCCAGCTCAGCAAAACAGGGGGCAACGGGGAACACTGAAGCTTTCTTT.